The subject of this entry is one TCR beta chain. This clonotype showed up many times. Its antigen remains unidentified. No clone much larger than this one lies a single base away; base qualities are absent. The source of the sample is a study of breast tumors, draining lymph nodes, adjacent tissues (dated by TCRdb to about 2016). Background on the whole study: In breast cancer patients, the study compared the TCR beta repertoires of tumor, adjacent nontumor tissue and axillary lymph nodes. The study aimed to assess the relationships and possible T-cell exchange between tumor, surrounding tissue and draining lymph node repertoires in human breast cancer.

CDR1 and CDR2, looked up from the germline V gene (reference sequence), are LNHDA and SQIVND. V loses 11 bases, J loses 8 bases, and the germline ends lie 18 bases apart. The CDR3 goes from the cysteine to the phenylalanine over 12 residues. The only DNA kept is the CDR3, 36 bases in frame from the first base. The data were produced on an Illumina HiSeq 2000. Multiplex PCR amplification was used to generate the TCR beta chain libraries. The amplified TCR beta chain products were analyzed by high-throughput sequencing. TCRdb reworked the public reads: Q25 trimming with fastp, MiXCR clone assembly, productive beta chains retained. Rows are combined by CDR3 protein, so each entry shows the most common genes and DNA. Present in this sample are approximately 90,000 distinct CDR3 sequences, approximately 30% of which were seen just once. Of the sample, 8.1% falls within the top ten clones. Paper-wide results and their limitations: The data were judged consistent with most tumor T cells deriving from the lymph node and then expanding within tumor tissue. In luminal-like breast cancer, tumor and nontumor tissue repertoires resembled each other significantly more than in basal-like breast cancer. The conclusion that tumor T cells originate in lymph nodes was presented as consistent with a hypothesis rather than as directly demonstrated. Tumor T-cell repertoires showed less diversity than lymph node repertoires and more diversity than nontumor tissue repertoires, and tumor T-cell repertoires showed preferential V and J gene usage.

Lymph node samples came from the axillary draining lymph nodes of breast cancer patients. This TCR came from a female donor with breast cancer. Some clones in this sample may be carry-over from other donors' samples. Sequenced sample: axillary lymph node tissue. The chain is encoded by TRBV19 joined to TRBJ1-2; the D region possibly corresponds to TRBD1 (5 bases align). CDR3 sequence: CARGGGIRGYTF. In nucleotides, the sequence is TGTGCCCGCGGCGGGGGGATCAGGGGCTACACCTTC.